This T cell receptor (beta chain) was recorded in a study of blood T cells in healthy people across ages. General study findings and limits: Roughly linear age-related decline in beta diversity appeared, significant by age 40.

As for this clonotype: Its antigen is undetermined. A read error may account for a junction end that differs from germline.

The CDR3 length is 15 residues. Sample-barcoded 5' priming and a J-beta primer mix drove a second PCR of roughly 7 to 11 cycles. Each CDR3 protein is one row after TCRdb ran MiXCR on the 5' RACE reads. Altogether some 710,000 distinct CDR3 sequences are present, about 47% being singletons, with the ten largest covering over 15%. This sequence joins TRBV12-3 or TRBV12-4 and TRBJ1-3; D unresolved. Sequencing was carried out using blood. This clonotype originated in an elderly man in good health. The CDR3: CANSFYLSSGNTIYF. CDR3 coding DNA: TGTGCCAACAGTTTTTATCTGAGCTCTGGAAACACCATATATTTT.